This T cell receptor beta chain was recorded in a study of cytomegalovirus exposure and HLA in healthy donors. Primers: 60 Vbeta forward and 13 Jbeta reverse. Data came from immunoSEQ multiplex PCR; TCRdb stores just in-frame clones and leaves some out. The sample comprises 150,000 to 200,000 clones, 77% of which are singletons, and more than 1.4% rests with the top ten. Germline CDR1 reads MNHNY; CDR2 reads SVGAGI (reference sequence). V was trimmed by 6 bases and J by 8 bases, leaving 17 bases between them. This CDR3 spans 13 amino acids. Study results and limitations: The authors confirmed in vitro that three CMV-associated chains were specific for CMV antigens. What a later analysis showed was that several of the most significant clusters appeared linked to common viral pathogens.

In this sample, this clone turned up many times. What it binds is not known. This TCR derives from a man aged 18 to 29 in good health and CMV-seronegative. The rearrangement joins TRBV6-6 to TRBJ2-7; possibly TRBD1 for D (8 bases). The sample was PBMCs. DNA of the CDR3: TGTGCCAGCAGCAACAGGGGGGGACAGAAGCAGTACTTC. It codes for CASSNRGGQKQYF.